This passage covers 16 T cell receptor beta chains from one sample sequenced in a study of cytomegalovirus exposure and HLA in healthy donors. Vbeta (60) and Jbeta (13) primers were used in the PCR. The assay was immunoSEQ multiplex PCR, and TCRdb's table has in-frame clones only and misses some. The data hold 140,000 to 150,000 clones, with around 70% observed a single time. The sample consisted of PBMCs. The receptor source for this set is an older woman in good health and CMV-seropositive.

This rearrangement joins TRBV5-4 to TRBJ1-5; 9 bases map to TRBD1. The CDR3 extends over 14 amino acids. The ends lost 0 bases at V and 6 bases at J; junction bases unmatched: 1. The germline CDR1 and CDR2 sequences are SGHNT and YYREEE (reference sequence). In DNA, the CDR3 is TGTGCCAGCAGCTTGGACAGGGGGCCTCAGCCCCAGCATTTT. Translated: CASSLDRGPQPQHF.

This chain links TRBV28 with TRBJ1-2; the D gene is possibly TRBD1 (5 bases). The V end was cut by 5 bases, the J end by 4 bases, with 14 bases between. Germline CDR1 MDHEN, CDR2 SYDVKM. CDR3 size: 14 residues. The CDR3 reads CASSRGSEGYGYTF. In nucleotides, the CDR3 is TGTGCCAGCAGTCGGGGGTCCGAAGGCTATGGCTACACCTTC.

The chain joins TRBV7-9 to TRBJ2-1; 9 positions agree with TRBD1. The germline gives CDR1 SEHNR, CDR2 FQNEAQ (reference sequence). V was pared by 4 bases and J by 8 bases, with 6 bases of the junction left unmatched. The CDR3 length is 14 residues. The CDR3 nucleotides read TGTGCCAGCAGCTCGACCGGGACAGGGTATGAGCAGTTCTTC. This sequence encodes CASSSTGTGYEQFF. Combining the CDR3 with reference TRBV7-9 and TRBJ2-1 gives the whole variable domain DTGVSQNPRHKITKRGQNVTFRCDPISEHNRLYWYRQTLGQGPEFLTYFQNEAQLEKSRLLSDRFSAERPKGSFSTLEIQRTEQGDSAMYLCASSSTGTGYEQFFGPGTRLTVL.

This chain links TRBV25-1 with TRBJ1-1; tentatively, D is TRBD1 (5 bases). The V and J ends lost 7 bases and 1 base respectively, with 16 bases between them. This CDR3 region has 15 residues. The germline V gene encodes CDR1 MGHDK and CDR2 SYGVNS. CDR3 bases: TGTGCCAGCACCTTTCAGGGTTCGGGGAACACTGAAGCTTTCTTT. This encodes CASTFQGSGNTEAFF.

V gene TRBV30 combines with J gene TRBJ1-1; D might be TRBD1 (5 bases). The germline CDR1 and CDR2 sequences are GTSNPN and SVGIG (reference sequence). There are 14 residues in the CDR3. V dropped 2 bases and J dropped 1 base, with 11 bases sitting between them. CDR3 nucleotides: TGTGCCTGGAGTAAGGAGGGGTGGAACACTGAAGCTTTCTTT. Residues: CAWSKEGWNTEAFF.

The sample holds one count of this clone. The chain recombines TRBV11-3 with TRBJ2-3, with D tentatively TRBD2 (5 bases). The CDR3 spans 14 residues. The germline CDR1 and CDR2 sequences are SGHNT and YENEEA. V was shortened by 5 bases and J by 6 bases, with 15 bases between the two germline ends. CDR3 amino acids: CASSPAGGSDTQYF. CDR3 in DNA: TGTGCCAGCAGCCCCGCAGGCGGGTCCGATACGCAGTATTTT.

This clone was seen only a few times. This chain connects TRBV14 to TRBJ1-5; D gene ambiguous. The V end lost 1 base, the J end lost 1 base, and 8 bases lay between the germline ends. The germline gives CDR1 SGHDN, CDR2 FVKESK. The CDR3 loop spans 15 amino acids. CDR3 DNA: TGTGCCAGCAGCCAAGCGTCGGTAAGCAATCAGCCCCAGCATTTT. This translates into CASSQASVSNQPQHF.

This clone was seen only a few times. J is TRBJ2-6 and V is TRBV11-1, with no clear D. V lost 5 bases to trimming and J lost 2 bases, with 4 bases between them. This CDR3 is built from 13 residues. Germline loops: CDR1 SGHAT, CDR2 FQDESV (reference sequence). The CDR3 loop reads CASSATGANVLTF. Here the CDR3 DNA reads TGTGCCAGCAGCGCGACTGGGGCCAACGTCCTGACTTTC.

The chain combines TRBV19 with TRBJ1-3, with D perhaps matching TRBD1 (5 bases). V gave up 4 bases and J gave up 0 bases, with 13 bases separating them. The CDR3 is 16 amino acids. CDR1 and CDR2 from the germline V gene are LNHDA and SQIVND (reference sequence). This CDR3 is CASSTPDRHSGNTIYF. The DNA of the CDR3 is TGTGCCAGTAGTACCCCTGACAGACACTCTGGAAACACCATATATTTT.

The V and J genes are TRBV7-2 and TRBJ2-1; 12 nucleotides match TRBD2. V gave up 10 bases and J gave up 8 bases; unmatched junction bases: 9. The CDR3 has 14 residues. CDR1 SGHTA and CDR2 FQGNSA come from the germline V gene. CDR3 nucleotides: TGTGCCACGAGCGGGGCTAGCGGGAGGGATGAGCAGTTCTTC. As protein: CATSGASGRDEQFF. The variable domain in full, with the rest retrieved from reference TRBV7-2 and TRBJ2-1, is GAGVSQSPSNKVTEKGKDVELRCDPISGHTALYWYRQSLGQGLEFLIYFQGNSAPDKSGLPSDRFSAERTGGSVSTLTIQRTQQEDSAVYLCATSGASGRDEQFFGPGTRLTVL.

This chain uses TRBV25-1 with TRBJ1-2, with a possible D match to TRBD1 (6 bases). V was shortened by 1 base and J by 7 bases, with 19 bases between the two germline ends. CDR3 length: 16 amino acids. CDR1 is MGHDK, CDR2 SYGVNS, per germline. Here the CDR3 reads CASSEWETGLLGGYTF. The CDR3 DNA sequence: TGTGCCAGCAGTGAATGGGAGACAGGACTTCTGGGTGGCTACACCTTC.

The chain employs TRBV7-9 and TRBJ2-1, with D tentatively TRBD2 (6 bases). Trimming shortened V by 5 bases and J by 10 bases, and 15 bases separated the two germline ends. CDR3 length equals 13 residues. CDR1 and CDR2 (germline): SEHNR, FQNEAQ (reference sequence). The CDR3 loop reads CASSDMLEGEQFF. CDR3 in DNA: TGTGCCAGCAGCGATATGTTGGAGGGCGAGCAGTTCTTC.

The CDR3 loop reads CASSVQGRNTGELFF. The DNA for the CDR3 is TGTGCCAGCAGTGTGCAGGGAAGAAACACCGGGGAGCTGTTTTTT. This chain connects TRBV27 to TRBJ2-2, with D possibly matching TRBD1 (5 bases). The V end was cut by 5 bases, the J end by 2 bases, with 12 bases between. Germline loops: CDR1 MNHEY, CDR2 SMNVEV (reference sequence). The CDR3 is 15 amino acids.

V and J are TRBV27 and TRBJ1-2; D is uncertain. Germline values: CDR1 MNHEY, CDR2 SMNVEV (reference sequence). This CDR3 is built from 17 residues. The V end lost 4 bases, the J end lost 1 base, and 19 bases lay between the germline ends. For the CDR3, the DNA is TGTGCCAGCAGTTCAATGGAGAAGGCTGATCGTAACTATGGCTACACCTTC. Translating gives CASSSMEKADRNYGYTF.

This sequence joins TRBV29-1 and TRBJ1-2; possibly TRBD1 for D (5 bases). Germline-derived CDR1 and CDR2 are SQVTM and ANQGSEA. This CDR3 region has 12 residues. V lost 7 bases to trimming and J lost 6 bases, with 15 bases between them. The CDR3 nucleotides are TGCAGCGCCGGAGAGATAGGGGATGGCTACACCTTC. Translating gives CSAGEIGDGYTF.

The gene calls are TRBV4-1 and TRBJ2-7; 7 bases agree with TRBD1. CDR1 MGHRA and CDR2 YSYEKL come from the germline V gene. V lost 2 bases to trimming and J lost 3 bases; unmatched junction nucleotides: 7. The CDR3 is 15 amino acids. CDR3 residues: CASSQTSAGGYEQYF. CDR3 nucleotide sequence: TGCGCCAGCAGCCAAACATCGGCAGGGGGCTACGAGCAGTACTTC.